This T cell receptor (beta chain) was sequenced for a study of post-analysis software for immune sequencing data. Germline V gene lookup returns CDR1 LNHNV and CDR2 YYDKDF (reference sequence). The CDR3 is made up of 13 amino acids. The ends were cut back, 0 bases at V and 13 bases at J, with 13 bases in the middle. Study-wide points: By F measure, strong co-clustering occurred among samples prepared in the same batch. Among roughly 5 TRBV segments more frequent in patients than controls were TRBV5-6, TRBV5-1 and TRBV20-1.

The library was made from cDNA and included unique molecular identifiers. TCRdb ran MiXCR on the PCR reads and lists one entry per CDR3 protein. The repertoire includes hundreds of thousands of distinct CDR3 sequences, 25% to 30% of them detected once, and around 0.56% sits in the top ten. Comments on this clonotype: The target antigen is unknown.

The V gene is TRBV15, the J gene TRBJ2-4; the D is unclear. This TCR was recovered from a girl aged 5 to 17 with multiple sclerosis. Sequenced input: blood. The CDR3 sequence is CATSRDPLSRQYF. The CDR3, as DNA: TGTGCCACCAGCAGAGATCCCTTAAGCCGACAGTACTTC. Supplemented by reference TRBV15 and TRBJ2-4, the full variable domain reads DAMVIQNPRYQVTQFGKPVTLSCSQTLNHNVMYWYQQKSSQAPKLLFHYYDKDFNNEADTPDNFQSRRPNTSFCFLDIRSPGLGDTAMYLCATSRDPLSRQYFGAGTRLSVL.